The present TCR beta chain was sequenced within a study of cytomegalovirus exposure and HLA in healthy donors. V shed 3 bases and J 1 base; nucleotides not matched to a gene: 15. The CDR3 is 19 amino acids. Germline CDR1 is WSHSY and CDR2 is SAAADI. Libraries were prepared by immunoSEQ multiplex PCR; TCRdb keeps only in-frame clonotypes and omits some of them. The repertoire holds about 49,000 clones, with 85% to 95% as singletons. The sequenced sample was PBMCs. This chain joins TRBV10-2 and TRBJ2-1; 7 positions agree with TRBD2. The source is a woman aged 18 to 35 in good health and CMV-seropositive. The CDR3 loop reads CASSDGAITSAISYNEQFF. The DNA of the CDR3 is TGCGCCAGCAGTGATGGGGCGATAACTAGCGCCATTTCCTACAATGAGCAGTTCTTC.